The present T cell receptor beta chain was sequenced within a study of blood T cell repertoires in COVID-19. Whole-study context: Donors in Cohort 3 counted as recovered after two negative PCRs, clearance, or symptom resolution.

This study enrolled people aged 18 to 89 from approximately 25 US geographic areas. Cohort allocation depended upon clinical history that participants reported. There are 14 residues in the CDR3. Germline V gene sequence: CDR1 MNHEY, CDR2 SVGEGT. V shed 4 bases, J shed 9 bases, and the junction held 9 bases outside the gene matches. Per the original data handling: Amplified reference gene primers provided the basis for estimating nucleated cell counts. Here immunoSEQ multiplex PCR was the method, and the copy in TCRdb shows in-frame clones only, minus some. That table is the source of V, J and clone size, and D and trimming were worked out from the DNA. The table records over 250,000 clones, roughly 91% of them present only once.

This clonotype originated in a woman aged 55-70 years in a cohort exposed to, infected with or recovered from COVID-19 (not recorded which). The chain employs TRBV6-2 or TRBV6-3 and TRBJ2-1; 7 bases map to TRBD2. The sequenced sample consisted of PBMCs or T cells enriched from blood (not recorded which). The CDR3 coding sequence is TGTGCCAGCAGTTTAGCGGGTATTCGTGGTGAGCAGTTCTTC. It encodes CASSLAGIRGEQFF.